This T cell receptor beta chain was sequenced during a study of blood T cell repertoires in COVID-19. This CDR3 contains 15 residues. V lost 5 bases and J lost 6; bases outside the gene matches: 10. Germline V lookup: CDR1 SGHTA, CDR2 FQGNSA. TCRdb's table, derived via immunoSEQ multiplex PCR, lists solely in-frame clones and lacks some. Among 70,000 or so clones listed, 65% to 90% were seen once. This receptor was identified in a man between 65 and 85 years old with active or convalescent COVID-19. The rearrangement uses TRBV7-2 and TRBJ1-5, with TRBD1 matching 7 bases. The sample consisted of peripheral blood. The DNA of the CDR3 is TGTGCCAGCAGCGTTGACAGGGTTGGGTTTCAGCCCCAGCATTTT. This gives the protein CASSVDRVGFQPQHF.